This T cell receptor (beta chain) is from a study of blood T cells in healthy people across ages. Study as a whole: Template-switching capture recovered about one barcoded beta molecule per two T cells.

Isolation of PBMCs gave at least 7 million cells per sample. Combining a sample-barcoded 5' primer with a J-beta primer mix, a second PCR ran for about 7 to 11 cycles. Each CDR3 protein is one row after TCRdb ran MiXCR on the 5' RACE reads. The top ten clones hold more than 6% of a sample with around 1.5 million distinct CDR3 sequences, around 55% of them seen once. The sequence came from a young man in good health. Sequencing was carried out using blood.

CDR3 nucleotides: TGTGCCAGCAGCTGGACTAGCGGGAACGAGCAGTACTTC. Translation: CASSWTSGNEQYF. This chain links TRBV7-6 with TRBJ2-5, with TRBD2 matching 12 bases. Judging by the DNA end, TRBJ2-7 fits better; the J call may be wrong. Germline V gives CDR1 SGHVS, CDR2 FNYEAQ. The CDR3 runs to 13 residues.